This passage covers 9 T cell receptor beta chains from one sample sequenced in a study of blood T cells in healthy people across ages. Combining a sample-barcoded 5' primer with a J-beta primer mix, a second PCR ran for roughly 7 to 11 cycles. Using its own MiXCR run on the 5' RACE reads, TCRdb lists one record per CDR3 protein. In the table there are 1.5 million to 2 million distinct CDR3 sequences, 35% to 50% of which are singletons. Sequencing was carried out using blood. These receptors all come from a human donor in good health.

V gene TRBV2 combines with J gene TRBJ1-6; D not resolved. The CDR3 covers 14 residues. Trimming shortened V by 1 base and J by 13 bases, and 14 bases separated the two germline ends. Germline CDR1 and CDR2: SNHLY and FYNNEI. The CDR3 loop is CASSEEGDAAPLHF. In nucleotides, the CDR3 is TGTGCCAGCAGTGAAGAGGGTGACGCAGCGCCCCTCCACTTT.

This clonotype came up many times. The chain recombines TRBV12-3 or TRBV12-4 with TRBJ2-3; D unclear. V was pared by 5 bases and J by 1 base, with 13 bases between. The CDR3 is 15 amino acids. The CDR3 protein is CASSPGNQRTDTQYF. The DNA for the CDR3 is TGTGCCAGCAGTCCCGGAAACCAGCGCACAGATACGCAGTATTTT.

The rearrangement uses TRBV28 and TRBJ2-1; TRBD2 agrees at 9 bases. The V segment lost 7 bases and the J segment 1 base; nucleotides outside the gene matches: 8. Germline CDR1 MDHEN, CDR2 SYDVKM. CDR3 size: 16 residues. CDR3 sequence (DNA): TGTGCCAGCACCAGACTAGCGGATCGATCCTACAATGAGCAGTTCTTC. It specifies CASTRLADRSYNEQFF.

The sample holds a few counts of this clonotype. The V and J genes are TRBV7-8 and TRBJ2-1; 7 bases line up with TRBD1. Germline V gene data show CDR1 as SGHVS and CDR2 as FQNEAQ. This CDR3 has 14 residues. V shed 5 bases, J shed 6 bases, and the junction held 7 bases outside the gene matches. CDR3: CASSLGTASNEQFF. The CDR3 nucleotides are TGTGCCAGCAGCCTCGGGACAGCCTCCAATGAGCAGTTCTTC.

In this sample, this clonotype turned up a few times. The CDR3 spells CASSYNRGPPNSPLHF. The CDR3 DNA reads as TGTGCCAGCAGCTACAATCGTGGGCCTCCAAATTCACCCCTCCACTTT. The genes are TRBV2 and TRBJ1-6, with no clear D. The V gene lost 6 bases and the J gene lost 7 bases, with 19 bases spanning the gap. Germline assignment: CDR1 SNHLY and CDR2 FYNNEI. This CDR3 comprises 16 residues.

The rearrangement uses TRBV5-1 and TRBJ2-4; no reliable D call. Germline loops: CDR1 SGHRS, CDR2 YFSETQ. CDR3 size: 15 residues. V was cut by 4 bases and J by 13 bases, with 24 bases left in between. The CDR3 reads CASSPDHSSYNEQYF. CDR3 nucleotides: TGCGCCAGCAGCCCCGACCACAGCTCCTACAATGAGCAGTACTTC. The variable domain in full, with the rest retrieved from reference TRBV5-1 and TRBJ2-4, is KAGVTQTPRYLIKTRGQQVTLSCSPISGHRSVSWYQQTPGQGLQFLFEYFSETQRNKGNFPGRFSGRQFSNSRSEMNVSTLELGDSALYLCASSPDHSSYNEQYFGAGTRLSVL.

This chain joins TRBV4-1 and TRBJ2-4; 12 nucleotides align to TRBD2. The tail of the sequence fits TRBJ2-7 better, so the J call may be wrong. The CDR3 is 15 residues long. CDR1 MGHRA and CDR2 YSYEKL come from the germline V gene. The CDR3 region is CASSPGLAGQYEQYF. DNA for the CDR3: TGCGCCAGCAGCCCAGGACTAGCGGGGCAATACGAGCAGTACTTC.

The rearrangement uses TRBV28 and TRBJ2-2, with 11 bases aligning to TRBD1. The CDR3 extends over 16 amino acids. Germline-derived CDR1 and CDR2 are MDHEN and SYDVKM. Trimming cost V 5 bases and J 7 bases; bases outside gene matches: 9. The CDR3 DNA follows: TGTGCCAGCAGTCTCCCAGGACAGGGGGCGATCGGGGAGCTGTTTTTT. Translation: CASSLPGQGAIGELFF.

The genes are TRBV6-5 and TRBJ2-1, with D maybe TRBD2 (6 bases). The CDR3 consists of 16 residues. The V end lost 3 bases, the J end lost 1 base, and 13 bases lay between the germline ends. CDR1 MNHEY and CDR2 SVGAGI come from the germline V gene. CDR3 sequence reads: CASSYLGLGSYNEQFF. The CDR3 DNA sequence: TGTGCCAGCAGTTATTTGGGACTCGGTTCCTACAATGAGCAGTTCTTC.